The entry below describes one TCR beta chain. What it binds is unknown. Libraries were prepared by immunoSEQ multiplex PCR; TCRdb keeps only in-frame clonotypes and omits some of them. The sample gives 180,000 or so clones, 70% to 85% of which show up once; roughly 12% is in the top ten. This sample was included in a study of cytomegalovirus exposure and HLA in healthy donors. General study points: Confirmation in vitro established that three CMV-associated chains were specific for CMV antigens.

The TCR sequence derives from a woman aged 30 to 39 in good health and CMV-seropositive. Sequenced sample: PBMCs.

The CDR3 spells CASSSSSQMRGYTF. CDR3 DNA: TGTGCCAGCAGTTCATCCTCACAGATGCGTGGCTACACCTTC. V is TRBV25-1 and J is TRBJ1-2; D is ambiguous. The CDR3 spans 14 residues. Deletions cut 5 bases from V and 7 bases from J, with 17 bases between. CDR1 and CDR2 from the germline V gene are MGHDK and SYGVNS.